This is a list of T cell receptor beta chains from one sample in a study of Graves' ophthalmopathy and Graves' hyperthyroidism. TCRdb reprocessed the multiplex PCR reads with MiXCR, giving one entry per CDR3 protein. This table holds about 740,000 distinct CDR3 sequences, 40% found once. The specimen sequenced was peripheral blood. These receptors were taken from an adult man with Graves' ophthalmopathy. The CDR3 runs from the conserved cysteine through the conserved F or W. Each record gives: J gene, D gene, V gene, clone size, CDR3 protein, CDR3 DNA. A D gene is named only where the DNA matches it firmly. Size tells how often a clone was seen (once, few, many) or the class of an expanded clone, and some rows leave it out.

TRBJ1-1 | NA | TRBV30 | few | CAWSVTPEAFF | TGTGCCTGGAGTGTAACTCCTGAAGCTTTCTTT
TRBJ2-7 | TRBD2 | TRBV6-5 | NA | CASSYSRASGLYEQYF | TGTGCCAGCAGTTACTCGCGTGCTAGCGGTCTCTACGAGCAGTACTTC
TRBJ1-3 | NA | TRBV7-9 | few | CASSPGPRNTIYF | TGTGCCAGCAGCCCGGGGCCCAGAAACACCATATATTTT
TRBJ1-6 | NA | TRBV11-2 | NA | CASSLYRDDSPLHF | TGTGCCAGCAGCTTATATAGGGACGATTCACCCCTCCACTTT
TRBJ1-2 | NA | TRBV7-2 | NA | CASSQPGLAGGGADGYTF | TGTGCCAGCAGCCAACCGGGACTAGCGGGTGGGGGGGCGGATGGCTACACCTTC
TRBJ2-7 | TRBD1 | TRBV13 | many | CASSSMTGWREQYF | TGTGCCAGCAGCTCGATGACAGGGTGGCGCGAGCAGTACTTC
TRBJ2-2 | TRBD1 | TRBV25-1 | few | CASRDRAGPGELFF | TGTGCCAGCAGGGACAGGGCGGGCCCCGGGGAGCTGTTTTTT
TRBJ2-5 | TRBD1 | TRBV7-2 | NA | CASSYQPGQGAPWETQYF | TGTGCCAGCAGTTACCAACCGGGACAGGGAGCCCCTTGGGAGACCCAGTACTTC
TRBJ1-4 | NA | TRBV29-1 | NA | CSVEANTGGDNEKLFF | TGCAGCGTTGAAGCGAACACCGGGGGGGATAATGAAAAACTGTTTTTT
TRBJ1-5 | NA | TRBV5-6 | NA | CASSLGRGTGQPQHF | TGTGCCAGCAGCTTGGGCAGGGGCACGGGTCAGCCCCAGCATTTT
TRBJ2-7 | NA | TRBV9 | NA | CASSRYGVSGYEQYF | TGTGCCAGCAGCAGATACGGAGTCTCGGGCTACGAGCAGTACTTC
TRBJ1-1 | TRBD1 | TRBV12-3/TRBV12-4 | NA | CASSLIDRAGGMNTEAFF | TGTGCCAGCAGTCTTATCGACAGGGCTGGAGGAATGAACACTGAAGCTTTCTTT
TRBJ2-5 | TRBD2 | TRBV29-1 | once | CSVGLAGGGGETQYF | TGCAGCGTTGGACTAGCGGGAGGGGGCGGTGAGACCCAGTACTTC
TRBJ1-6 | NA | TRBV9 | NA | CASSQDLWGIARNSPLHF | TGTGCCAGCAGCCAAGATCTGTGGGGGATAGCTCGGAATTCACCCCTCCACTTT
TRBJ2-2 | TRBD1 | TRBV25-1 | NA | CAGQGSGELFF | TGTGCCGGACAGGGTTCCGGGGAGCTGTTTTTT
TRBJ2-7 | NA | TRBV4-3 | once | CASSQEVNGYYEQYF | TGCGCCAGCAGCCAAGAAGTGAACGGCTACTACGAGCAGTACTTC
TRBJ2-5 | NA | TRBV7-8 | NA | CASSLGVGAEIGEQYF | TGTGCCAGCAGCCTCGGGGTCGGAGCCGAGATAGGGGAGCAGTACTTC
TRBJ2-3 | TRBD2 | TRBV7-6 | few | CASRRAGGQTDTQYF | TGTGCCAGCAGAAGAGCGGGGGGCCAGACAGATACGCAGTATTTT
TRBJ2-7 | TRBD2 | TRBV7-9 | many | CASARLAGDEQYF | TGTGCCAGCGCAAGACTAGCGGGAGACGAGCAGTACTTC
TRBJ1-1 | NA | TRBV7-2 | NA | CASSDSGTEAFF | TGTGCCAGCAGCGACTCCGGGACTGAAGCTTTCTTT
TRBJ2-5 | TRBD1 | TRBV2 | NA | CASRARDSQETQYF | TGTGCCAGCAGGGCCCGGGACAGCCAGGAGACCCAGTACTTC
TRBJ1-2 | NA | TRBV7-3 | NA | CASSLGPHKNYGYTF | TGTGCCAGCAGCTTAGGCCCCCACAAGAACTATGGCTACACCTTC
TRBJ1-4 | NA | TRBV7-9 | many | CASSSGTSNEKLFF | TGTGCCAGCAGCTCCGGGACGTCGAATGAAAAACTGTTTTTT
TRBJ1-1 | TRBD1 | TRBV11-2 | few | CASSRTTGVTEAFF | TGTGCCAGCAGCCGTACCACAGGGGTCACTGAAGCTTTCTTT
TRBJ1-1 | TRBD1 | TRBV7-2 | many | CASSLQGATEAFF | TGTGCCAGCAGCCTACAGGGGGCCACTGAAGCTTTCTTT
TRBJ2-2 | TRBD1 | TRBV6-5 | many | CASTPVGTANTGELFF | TGTGCCAGCACCCCGGTAGGGACAGCGAACACCGGGGAGCTGTTTTTT
TRBJ2-5 | NA | TRBV7-6 | many | CASSMGATQETQYF | TGTGCCAGTTCCATGGGGGCGACGCAAGAGACCCAGTACTTC
TRBJ1-2 | NA | TRBV15 | NA | CATISDPTANYGYTF | TGTGCCACCATCAGTGATCCGACGGCTAACTATGGCTACACCTTC
TRBJ1-1 | TRBD1 | TRBV6-4 | many | CASRRTGMNTEAFF | TGTGCCAGCAGGAGGACAGGAATGAACACTGAAGCTTTCTTT
TRBJ2-2 | NA | TRBV14 | NA | CASSRPTKRGNTGELFF | TGTGCCAGCAGTCGACCCACTAAACGGGGAAACACCGGGGAGCTGTTTTTT
TRBJ2-3 | NA | TRBV2 | many | CASSEVRGSADTQYF | TGTGCCAGCAGTGAAGTCCGGGGATCGGCAGATACGCAGTATTTT